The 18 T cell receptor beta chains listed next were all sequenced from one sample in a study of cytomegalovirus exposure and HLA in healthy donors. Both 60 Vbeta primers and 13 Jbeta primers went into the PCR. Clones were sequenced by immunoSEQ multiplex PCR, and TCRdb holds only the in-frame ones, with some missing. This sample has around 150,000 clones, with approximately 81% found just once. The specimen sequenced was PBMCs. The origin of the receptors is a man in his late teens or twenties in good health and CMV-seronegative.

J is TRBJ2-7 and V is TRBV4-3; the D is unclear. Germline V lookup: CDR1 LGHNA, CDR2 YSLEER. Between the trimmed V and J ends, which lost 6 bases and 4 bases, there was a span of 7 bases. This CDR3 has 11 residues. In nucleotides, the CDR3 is TGCGCCAGCAGTTCGGGTTACGAGCAGTACTTC. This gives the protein CASSSGYEQYF.

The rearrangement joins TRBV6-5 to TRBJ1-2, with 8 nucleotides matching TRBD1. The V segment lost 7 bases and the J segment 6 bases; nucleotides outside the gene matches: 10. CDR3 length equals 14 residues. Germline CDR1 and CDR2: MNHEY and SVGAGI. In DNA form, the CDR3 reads TGTGCCAGCAATGGCAGGGGGCTAATGGATGGCTACACCTTC. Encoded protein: CASNGRGLMDGYTF.

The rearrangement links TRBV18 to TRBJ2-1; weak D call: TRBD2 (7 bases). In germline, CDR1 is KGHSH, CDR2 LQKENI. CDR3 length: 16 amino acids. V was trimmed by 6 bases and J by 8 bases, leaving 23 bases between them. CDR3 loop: CASSRETGPLGDEQFF. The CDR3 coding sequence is TGTGCCAGCTCGCGGGAGACAGGTCCGCTTGGCGATGAGCAGTTCTTC.

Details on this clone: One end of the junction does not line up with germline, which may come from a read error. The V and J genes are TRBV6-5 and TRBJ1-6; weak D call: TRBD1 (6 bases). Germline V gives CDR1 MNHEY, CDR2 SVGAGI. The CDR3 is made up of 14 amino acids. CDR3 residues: CVSSLERGNSPLHF. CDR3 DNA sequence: TGTGTCAGCAGTTTGGAAAGGGGGAATTCACCCCTCCACTTT.

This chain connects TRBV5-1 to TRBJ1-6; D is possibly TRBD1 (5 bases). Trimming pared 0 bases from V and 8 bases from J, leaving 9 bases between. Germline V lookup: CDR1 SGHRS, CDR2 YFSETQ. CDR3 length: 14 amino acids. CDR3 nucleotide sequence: TGCGCCAGCAGCTTGGAGGGGTCGGATTCACCCCTCCACTTT. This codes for CASSLEGSDSPLHF.

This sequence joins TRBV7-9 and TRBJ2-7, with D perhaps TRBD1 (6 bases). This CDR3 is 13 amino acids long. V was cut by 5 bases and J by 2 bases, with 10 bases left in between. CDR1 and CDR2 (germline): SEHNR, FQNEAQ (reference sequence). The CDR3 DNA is TGTGCCAGCAGCGTAGGACAGACCTACGAGCAGTACTTC. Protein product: CASSVGQTYEQYF.

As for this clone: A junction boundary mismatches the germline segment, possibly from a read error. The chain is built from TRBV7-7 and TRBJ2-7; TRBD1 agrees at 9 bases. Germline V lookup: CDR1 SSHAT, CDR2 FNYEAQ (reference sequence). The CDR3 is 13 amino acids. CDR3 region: CASSPGQGGEQYF. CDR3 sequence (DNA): TGTGCTAGCAGCCCGGGACAGGGAGGCGAGCAGTACTTC. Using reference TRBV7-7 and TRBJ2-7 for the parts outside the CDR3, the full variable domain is GAGVSQSPRYKVTKRGQDVTLRCDPISSHATLYWYQQALGQGPEFLTYFNYEAQPDKSGLPSDRFSAERPEGSISTLTIQRTEQRDSAMYRCASSPGQGGEQYFGPGTRLTVT.

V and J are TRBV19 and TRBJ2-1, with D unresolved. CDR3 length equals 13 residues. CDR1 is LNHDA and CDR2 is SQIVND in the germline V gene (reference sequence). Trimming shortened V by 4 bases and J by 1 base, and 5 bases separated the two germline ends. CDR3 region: CASSNVSYNEQFF. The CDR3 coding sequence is TGTGCCAGTAGTAATGTATCCTACAATGAGCAGTTCTTC. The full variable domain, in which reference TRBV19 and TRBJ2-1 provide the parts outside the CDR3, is DGGITQSPKYLFRKEGQNVTLSCEQNLNHDAMYWYRQDPGQGLRLIYYSQIVNDFQKGDIAEGYSVSREKKESFPLTVTSAQKNPTAFYLCASSNVSYNEQFFGPGTRLTVL.

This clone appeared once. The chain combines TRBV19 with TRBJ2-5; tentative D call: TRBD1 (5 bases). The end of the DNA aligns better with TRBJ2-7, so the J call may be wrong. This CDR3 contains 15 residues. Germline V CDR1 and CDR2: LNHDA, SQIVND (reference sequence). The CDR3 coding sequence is TGTGCCAGTAGACTGGGGCGACCAGACCACTACGAGCAGTACTTC. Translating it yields CASRLGRPDHYEQYF.

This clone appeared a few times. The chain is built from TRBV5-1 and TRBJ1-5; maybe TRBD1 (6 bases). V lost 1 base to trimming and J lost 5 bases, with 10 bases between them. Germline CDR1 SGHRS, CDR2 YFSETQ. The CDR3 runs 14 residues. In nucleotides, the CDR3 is TGCGCCAGCAGCTTGAGGGCAGGGGATCAGCCCCAGCATTTT. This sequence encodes CASSLRAGDQPQHF.

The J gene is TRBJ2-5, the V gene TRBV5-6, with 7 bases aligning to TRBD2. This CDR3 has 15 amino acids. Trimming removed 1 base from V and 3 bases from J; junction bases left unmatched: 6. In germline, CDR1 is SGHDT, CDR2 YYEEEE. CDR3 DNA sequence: TGTGCCAGCAGCTTGCAACTAGCGTTTAAAGAGACCCAGTACTTC. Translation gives CASSLQLAFKETQYF.

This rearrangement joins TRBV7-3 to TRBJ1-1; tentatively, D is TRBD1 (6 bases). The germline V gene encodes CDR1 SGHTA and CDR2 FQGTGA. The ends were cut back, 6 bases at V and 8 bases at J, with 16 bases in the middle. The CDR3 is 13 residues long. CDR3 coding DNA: TGTGCCAGCAGAAAAGCAGGGAGGGGGGAAGCTTTCTTT. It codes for CASRKAGRGEAFF.

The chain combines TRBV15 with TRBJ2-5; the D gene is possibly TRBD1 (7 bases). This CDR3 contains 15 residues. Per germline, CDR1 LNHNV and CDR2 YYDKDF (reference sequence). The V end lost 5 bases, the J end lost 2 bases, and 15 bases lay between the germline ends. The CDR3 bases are TGTGCCACCAGCTTAAGACAGGGAGGACAAGAGACCCAGTACTTC. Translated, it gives CATSLRQGGQETQYF.

The DNA of the CDR3 is TGTGCCAGCAGGCGGGAAGGAAAAGCTAACTATGGCTACACCTTC. As protein: CASRREGKANYGYTF. The V gene is TRBV9, the J gene TRBJ1-2; D is undetermined. V dropped 5 bases and J dropped 0 bases, with 14 bases sitting between them. The CDR3 length is 15 residues. Germline values: CDR1 SGDLS, CDR2 YYNGEE.

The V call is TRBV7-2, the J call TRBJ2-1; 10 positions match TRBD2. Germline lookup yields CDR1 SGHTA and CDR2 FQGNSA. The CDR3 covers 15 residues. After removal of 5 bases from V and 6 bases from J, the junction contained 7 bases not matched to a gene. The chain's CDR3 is CASSLGTSVFNEQFF. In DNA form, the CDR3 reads TGTGCCAGCAGCCTCGGGACTAGCGTATTCAATGAGCAGTTCTTC.

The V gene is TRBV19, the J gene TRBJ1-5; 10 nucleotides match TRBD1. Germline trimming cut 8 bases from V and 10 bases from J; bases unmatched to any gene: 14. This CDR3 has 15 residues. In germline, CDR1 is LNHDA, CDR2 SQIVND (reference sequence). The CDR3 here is CASARDRGERAPQHF. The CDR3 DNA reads TGTGCCAGTGCCCGGGACAGGGGTGAGAGAGCACCCCAGCATTTT.

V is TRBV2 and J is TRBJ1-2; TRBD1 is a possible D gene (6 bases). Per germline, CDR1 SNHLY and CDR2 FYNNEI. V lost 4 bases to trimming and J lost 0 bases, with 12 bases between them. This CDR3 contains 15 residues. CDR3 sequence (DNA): TGTGCCAGCAGTGCCCGGACAGCTGCTAACTATGGCTACACCTTC. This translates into CASSARTAANYGYTF. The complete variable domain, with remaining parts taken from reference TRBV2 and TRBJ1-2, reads EPEVTQTPSHQVTQMGQEVILRCVPISNHLYFYWYRQILGQKVEFLVSFYNNEISEKSEIFDDQFSVERPDGSNFTLKIRSTKLEDSAMYFCASSARTAANYGYTFGSGTRLTVV.

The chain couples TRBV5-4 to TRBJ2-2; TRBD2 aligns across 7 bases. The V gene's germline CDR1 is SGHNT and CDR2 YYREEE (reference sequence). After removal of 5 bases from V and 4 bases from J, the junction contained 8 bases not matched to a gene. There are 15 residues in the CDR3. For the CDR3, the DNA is TGTGCCAGCAGTTCTACTAGCGTGCTCACCGGGGAGCTGTTTTTT. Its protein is CASSSTSVLTGELFF.